A single sample gave rise to the 5 T cell receptor beta chains below, sequenced in a study of cytomegalovirus exposure and HLA in healthy donors. Both 60 Vbeta primers and 13 Jbeta primers went into the PCR. Here immunoSEQ multiplex PCR was the method, and the copy in TCRdb shows in-frame clones only, minus some. The sample lists 85,000 to 100,000 clones; 63% were seen once. Sequencing was done on a sample of PBMCs. These receptors all stem from a woman in her thirties in good health and CMV-seronegative.

This clone has a handful of counts. V usage is TRBV5-8 and J usage is TRBJ1-2, with 7 nucleotides matching TRBD1. The junction had 7 bases not matched to a gene; V was cut back by 2 bases and J by 3 bases. The germline gives CDR1 SGHTS, CDR2 YDEGEE. CDR3 length: 15 residues. This chain's CDR3 is CASSFVTGMDYGYTF. In DNA, the CDR3 is TGTGCCAGCAGCTTCGTGACAGGGATGGACTATGGCTACACCTTC.

This rearrangement joins TRBV6-5 to TRBJ1-3, with D tentatively TRBD1 (6 bases). Germline V gene sequence: CDR1 MNHEY, CDR2 SVGAGI. The CDR3 is made up of 15 amino acids. The germline V and J ends were trimmed by 2 bases and 0 bases, with 8 bases remaining between them. CDR3 amino acids: CASSYGQTSGNTIYF. CDR3 nucleotides: TGTGCCAGCAGTTACGGACAGACCTCTGGAAACACCATATATTTT.

V is TRBV10-3 and J is TRBJ1-2; D ambiguous. Germline-derived CDR1 and CDR2 are ENHRY and SYGVKD. The CDR3 has 14 residues. V gave up 0 bases and J gave up 4 bases, with 9 bases separating them. The CDR3: CAISESTGSYGYTF. The DNA of the CDR3 is TGTGCCATCAGTGAGTCTACCGGTAGCTATGGCTACACCTTC.

The V and J genes are TRBV5-4 and TRBJ2-2, with D possibly TRBD1 on 5 matching bases. Germline CDR1 SGHNT, CDR2 YYREEE (reference sequence). This CDR3 region has 15 residues. V was shortened by 1 base and J by 6 bases, with 13 bases between the two germline ends. CDR3 region: CASSLIQGFAGELFF. Here the CDR3 DNA reads TGTGCCAGCAGCTTGATTCAGGGATTTGCCGGGGAGCTGTTTTTT.

The J gene is TRBJ2-5, the V gene TRBV7-6, with 12 bases matching TRBD2. From germline, CDR1 is SGHVS and CDR2 FNYEAQ. Germline trimming cut 4 bases from V and 5 bases from J; bases unmatched to any gene: 11. The CDR3 runs to 17 residues. CDR3 in amino acids: CASSSRLAGVMRETQYF. CDR3 nucleotides: TGTGCCAGCAGCTCCCGACTAGCGGGAGTGATGAGGGAGACCCAGTACTTC.